The 9 T cell receptor beta chains below all came from one sample that was sequenced in a study of tumor-infiltrating lymphocytes in primary liver carcinoma. From about 19-30 mg of unsorted bulk tissue, DNA and RNA were co-extracted together. Total RNA (roughly 530 ng) served as template for TCR beta cDNA synthesis primed by a constant-region primer. Three rounds of nested multiplex PCR with slightly modified ARM-PCR produced TCR beta libraries. TRBV1-TRBV30 forward and Cbeta reverse primers drove the first two approximately 10-cycle rounds. TCRdb itself ran the multiplex PCR reads through MiXCR, one entry per CDR3 protein. The data contain 100,000 or so distinct CDR3 sequences, around two thirds of them seen just once; the ten biggest clones take up roughly 12%. The specimen was liver tumor tissue from sampling region 2. Described subset: tumor region T2, inferior pole. Receptors were obtained from a woman aged 55-70 years with primary liver carcinoma and hepatitis B virus infection.

This clonotype was seen many times. The chain has TRBV6-2 or TRBV6-3 and TRBJ2-7, with D possibly TRBD1 on 6 matching bases. Trimming stripped 7 bases from V and 2 bases from J, with 12 bases between. The CDR3 has 13 amino acids. Germline assignment: CDR1 MNHEY and CDR2 SVGEGT. The CDR3 protein is CASTEQGTYEQYF. The CDR3 DNA reads TGTGCCAGCACGGAACAGGGTACCTACGAGCAGTACTTC.

Worth noting for this clonotype: Its ends do not fully match the called genes, so a read error is possible. V usage is TRBV5-4 and J usage is TRBJ1-1, with D unclear. CDR1 is SGHNT and CDR2 is YYREEE in the germline V gene (reference sequence). The CDR3 length is 14 residues. CDR3 residues: CTSSLRYLNTEAFF. The CDR3 nucleotides read TGTACCAGCAGTTTGAGGTACTTGAACACTGAAGCTTTCTTT.

This clonotype turned up a few times. The chain recombines TRBV7-9 with TRBJ1-4, with D unresolved. Trimming pared 3 bases from V and 2 bases from J, leaving 10 bases between. Per germline, CDR1 SEHNR and CDR2 FQNEAQ (reference sequence). This CDR3 has 15 residues. This CDR3 is CASSFREGTNEKLFF. In DNA form, the CDR3 reads TGTGCCAGCAGCTTTAGGGAGGGCACTAATGAAAAACTGTTTTTT.

This clonotype was counted at least ten times. The chain employs TRBV29-1 and TRBJ2-7, with TRBD2 matching 13 bases. With V trimmed by 5 bases and J by 0 bases, 10 bases remained unmatched. Germline V gene sequence: CDR1 SQVTM, CDR2 ANQGSEA. The CDR3 has 17 residues. The CDR3 bases are TGCAGCGTTCTATGGACTAGCGGGAGAAGGAGCTCCTACGAGCAGTACTTC. Translation: CSVLWTSGRRSSYEQYF.

The chain uses TRBV4-1 and TRBJ2-6, with TRBD1 matching 8 bases. This CDR3 region has 17 residues. The germline V gene has CDR1 MGHRA and CDR2 YSYEKL. The trim removed 0 bases at V and 5 bases at J, leaving 6 bases unmatched. The CDR3 DNA follows: TGCGCCAGCAGCCAAGAGGGACAGGTTTCTTGGGCCAACGTCCTGACTTTC. Protein sequence: CASSQEGQVSWANVLTF.

Points on this clonotype: Mismatch with germline at one junction end may stem from a read error. In DNA form, the CDR3 reads TGCAGCGTTGATAGTGTAGGGACTAGCTCCTACGAACAGTACTTC. Translated, it gives CSVDSVGTSSYEQYF. The V gene is TRBV29-1, the J gene TRBJ2-7, with 9 bases aligning to TRBD2. The CDR3 length is 15 residues. Germline V lookup: CDR1 SQVTM, CDR2 ANQGSEA.

This clonotype came up a few times. This may arise from a read error, as a much more abundant clone is one base away. The chain recombines TRBV29-1 with TRBJ2-3; 8 bases map to TRBD1. Germline V CDR1 and CDR2: SQVTM, ANQGSEA. The CDR3 loop spans 13 amino acids. The CDR3 region is CSVARGLTDTLYF. CDR3 DNA sequence: TGCAGCGTTGCCAGGGGGCTGACAGATACGCTGTATTTT.

As regards this clonotype: At one end the junction does not follow the germline gene, possibly because of a read error. This chain joins TRBV6-6 and TRBJ2-3; D perhaps matches TRBD2 (7 bases). CDR3 length: 14 residues. Germline V CDR1 and CDR2: MNHNY, SVGAGI (reference sequence). This chain's CDR3 is CASRGTGGPDTHYF. CDR3 nucleotides: TGTGCCAGCAGGGGGACGGGGGGCCCAGATACGCACTATTTT.

The CDR3 loop reads CASSEYQGSTEAFF. The CDR3 DNA is TGTGCCAGCAGTGAATACCAGGGGAGCACAGAAGCTTTCTTT. V and J are TRBV6-1 and TRBJ1-1, with a weak D call TRBD1 (6 bases). The CDR3 length is 14 residues. Germline V gene lookup returns CDR1 MNHNS and CDR2 SASEGT. V lost 2 bases and J 8 bases, leaving 15 bases between the germline ends.